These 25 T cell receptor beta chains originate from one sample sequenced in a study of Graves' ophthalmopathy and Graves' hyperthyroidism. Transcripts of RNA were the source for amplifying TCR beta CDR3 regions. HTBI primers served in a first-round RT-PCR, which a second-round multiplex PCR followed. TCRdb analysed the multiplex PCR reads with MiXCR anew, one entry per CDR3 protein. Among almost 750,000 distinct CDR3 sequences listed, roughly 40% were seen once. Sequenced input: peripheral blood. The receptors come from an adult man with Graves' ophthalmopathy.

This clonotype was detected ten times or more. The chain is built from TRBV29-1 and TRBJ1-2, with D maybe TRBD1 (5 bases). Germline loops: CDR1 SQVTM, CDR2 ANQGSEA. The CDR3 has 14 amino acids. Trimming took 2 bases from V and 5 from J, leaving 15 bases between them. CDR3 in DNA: TGCAGCGTTGAATCCCCGACAGAGGGTTATGGCTACACCTTC. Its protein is CSVESPTEGYGYTF. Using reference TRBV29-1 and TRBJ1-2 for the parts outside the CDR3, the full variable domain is SAVISQKPSRDICQRGTSLTIQCQVDSQVTMMFWYRQQPGQSLTLIATANQGSEATYESGFVIDKFPISRPNLTFSTLTVSNMSPEDSSIYLCSVESPTEGYGYTFGSGTRLTVV.

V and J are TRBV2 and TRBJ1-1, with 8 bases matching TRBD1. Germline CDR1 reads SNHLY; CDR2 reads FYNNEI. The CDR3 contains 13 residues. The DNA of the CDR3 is TGTGCTACCTTCGCGACAGGGGACACTGAAGCTTTCTTT. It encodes CATFATGDTEAFF.

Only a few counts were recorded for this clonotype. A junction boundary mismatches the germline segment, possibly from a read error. In DNA form, the CDR3 reads TGTGCCAGCAGTTACTCTCGACAGTACACCTACGAGCAGTACTTC. The encoded protein is CASSYSRQYTYEQYF. The chain recombines TRBV10-3 with TRBJ2-7, with a tentative D call TRBD1 (5 bases). In germline, CDR1 is ENHRY, CDR2 SYGVKD. The CDR3 sequence is 15 residues long.

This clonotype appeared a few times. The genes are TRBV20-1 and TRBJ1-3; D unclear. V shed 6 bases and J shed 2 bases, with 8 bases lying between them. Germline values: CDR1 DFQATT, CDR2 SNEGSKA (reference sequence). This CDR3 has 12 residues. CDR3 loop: CSAYKPGNTIYF. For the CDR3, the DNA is TGCAGTGCCTACAAACCTGGAAACACCATATATTTT.

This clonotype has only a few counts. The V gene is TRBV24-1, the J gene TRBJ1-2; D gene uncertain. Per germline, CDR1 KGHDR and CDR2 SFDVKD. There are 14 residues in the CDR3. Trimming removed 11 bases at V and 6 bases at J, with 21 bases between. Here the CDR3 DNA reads TGTGCCAGCTCACGAGGTCGTGGGGAAAATGGCTACACCTTC. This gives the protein CASSRGRGENGYTF.

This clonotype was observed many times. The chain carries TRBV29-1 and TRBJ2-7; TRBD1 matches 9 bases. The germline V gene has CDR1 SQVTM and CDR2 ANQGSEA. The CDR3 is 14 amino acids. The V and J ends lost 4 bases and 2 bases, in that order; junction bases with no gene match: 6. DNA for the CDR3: TGCAGCGTTGGGGGGGGACAGGGAGCCTACGAGCAGTACTTC. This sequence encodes CSVGGGQGAYEQYF.

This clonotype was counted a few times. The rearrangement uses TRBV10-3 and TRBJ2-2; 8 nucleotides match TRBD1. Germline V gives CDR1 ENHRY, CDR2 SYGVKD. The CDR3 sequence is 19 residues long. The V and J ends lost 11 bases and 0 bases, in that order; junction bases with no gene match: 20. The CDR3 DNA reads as TGTGCCGCAACCGAGCGATGGACAGGGAAGATCGCGAACACCGGGGAGCTGTTTTTT. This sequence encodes CAATERWTGKIANTGELFF.

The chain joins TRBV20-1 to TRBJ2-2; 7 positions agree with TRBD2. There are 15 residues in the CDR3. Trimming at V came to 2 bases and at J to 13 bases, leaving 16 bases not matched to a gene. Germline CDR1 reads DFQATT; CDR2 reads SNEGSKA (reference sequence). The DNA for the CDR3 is TGCAGTGCTAGATGGGGGGGAGGGCTCCGGTTGGGGCTGTTTTTT. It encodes CSARWGGGLRLGLFF.

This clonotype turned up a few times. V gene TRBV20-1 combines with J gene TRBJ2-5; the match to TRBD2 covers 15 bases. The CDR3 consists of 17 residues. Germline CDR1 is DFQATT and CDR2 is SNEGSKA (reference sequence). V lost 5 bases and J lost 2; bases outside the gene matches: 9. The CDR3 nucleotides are TGCAGTGCTCCGGGACAGGGGACTAGCGGGAGGCAAGAGACCCAGTACTTC. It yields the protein CSAPGQGTSGRQETQYF.

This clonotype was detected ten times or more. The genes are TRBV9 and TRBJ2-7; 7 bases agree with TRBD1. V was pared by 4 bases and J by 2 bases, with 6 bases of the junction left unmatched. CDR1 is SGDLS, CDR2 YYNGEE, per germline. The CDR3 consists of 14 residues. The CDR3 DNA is TGTGCCAGCAGCTCTCTGGACAGGCCCTACGAGCAGTACTTC. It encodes CASSSLDRPYEQYF.

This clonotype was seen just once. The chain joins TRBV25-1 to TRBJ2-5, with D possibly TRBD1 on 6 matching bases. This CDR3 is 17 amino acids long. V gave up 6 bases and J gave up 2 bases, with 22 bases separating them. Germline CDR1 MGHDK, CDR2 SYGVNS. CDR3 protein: CASSFRSTGGPQETQYF. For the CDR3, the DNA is TGTGCCAGCAGCTTCCGTTCGACAGGCGGTCCTCAAGAGACCCAGTACTTC.

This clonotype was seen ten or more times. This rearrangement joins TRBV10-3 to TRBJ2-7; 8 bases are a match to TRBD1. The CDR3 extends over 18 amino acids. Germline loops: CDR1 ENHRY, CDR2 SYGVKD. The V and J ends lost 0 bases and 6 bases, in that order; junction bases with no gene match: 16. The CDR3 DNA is TGTGCCATCAGTGAGTCCTTAATCGTAACAGGGGGTTTGAGCGAGCAGTACTTC. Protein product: CAISESLIVTGGLSEQYF.

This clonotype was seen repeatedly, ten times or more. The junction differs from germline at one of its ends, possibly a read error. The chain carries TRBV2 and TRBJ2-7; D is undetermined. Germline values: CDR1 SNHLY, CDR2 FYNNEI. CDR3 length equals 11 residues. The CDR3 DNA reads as TGTGCCAGCAGTGAAGTTGACATATTGGACTTC. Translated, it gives CASSEVDILDF.

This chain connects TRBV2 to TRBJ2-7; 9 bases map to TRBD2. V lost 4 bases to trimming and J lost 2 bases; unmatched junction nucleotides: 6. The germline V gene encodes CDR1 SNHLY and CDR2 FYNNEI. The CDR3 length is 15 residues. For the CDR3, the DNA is TGTGCCAGCAGTGCGGCTAGCGGGACGACCTACGAGCAGTACTTC. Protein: CASSAASGTTYEQYF.

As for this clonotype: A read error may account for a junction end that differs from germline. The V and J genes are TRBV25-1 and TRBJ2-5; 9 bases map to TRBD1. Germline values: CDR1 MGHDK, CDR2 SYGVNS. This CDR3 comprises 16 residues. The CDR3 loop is CASSESGQGQWETQYF. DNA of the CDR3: TGTGCCAGCAGTGAATCAGGACAGGGGCAGTGGGAGACTCAGTACTTC.

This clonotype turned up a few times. CDR3 in amino acids: CSARGIPTAEAFF. CDR3 DNA sequence: TGCAGTGCTAGAGGTATCCCGACCGCTGAAGCTTTCTTT. The chain couples TRBV20-1 to TRBJ1-1; D not resolved. CDR1 is DFQATT and CDR2 is SNEGSKA in the germline V gene (reference sequence). The V end was cut by 1 base, the J end by 6 bases, with 12 bases between. The CDR3 length is 13 residues.

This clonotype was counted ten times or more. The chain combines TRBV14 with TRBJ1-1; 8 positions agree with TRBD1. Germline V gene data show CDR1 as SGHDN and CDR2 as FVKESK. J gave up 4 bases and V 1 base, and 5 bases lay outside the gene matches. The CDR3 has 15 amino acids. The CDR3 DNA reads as TGTGCCAGCAGCCAAGTGGCAGGGGGCGGCACTGAAGCTTTCTTT. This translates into CASSQVAGGGTEAFF. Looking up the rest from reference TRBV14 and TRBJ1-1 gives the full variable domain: EAGVTQFPSHSVIEKGQTVTLRCDPISGHDNLYWYRRVMGKEIKFLLHFVKESKQDESGMPNNRFLAERTGGTYSTLKVQPAELEDSGVYFCASSQVAGGGTEAFFGQGTRLTVV.

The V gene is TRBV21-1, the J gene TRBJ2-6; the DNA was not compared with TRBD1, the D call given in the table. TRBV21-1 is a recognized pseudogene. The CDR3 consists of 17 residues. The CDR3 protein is CASSTRTGSFLANVLTF. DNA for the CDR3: TGTGCCAGCAGCACACGGACAGGTTCTTTTTTGGCCAACGTCCTGACTTTC.

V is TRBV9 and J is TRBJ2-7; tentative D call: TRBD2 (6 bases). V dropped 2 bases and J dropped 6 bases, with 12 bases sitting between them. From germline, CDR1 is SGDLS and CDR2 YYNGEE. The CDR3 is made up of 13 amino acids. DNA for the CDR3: TGTGCCAGCAGCGTGCGGGATGGGTCCGAGCAGTACTTC. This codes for CASSVRDGSEQYF. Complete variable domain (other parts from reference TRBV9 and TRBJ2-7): DSGVTQTPKHLITATGQRVTLRCSPRSGDLSVYWYQQSLDQGLQFLIQYYNGEERAKGNILERFSAQQFPDLHSELNLSSLELGDSALYFCASSVRDGSEQYFGPGTRLTVT.

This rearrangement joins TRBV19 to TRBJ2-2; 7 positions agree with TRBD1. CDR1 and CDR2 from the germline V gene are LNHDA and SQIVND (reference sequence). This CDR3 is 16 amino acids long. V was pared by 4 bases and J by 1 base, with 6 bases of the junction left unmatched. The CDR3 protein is CASSRVGGWNTGELFF. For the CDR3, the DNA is TGTGCCAGTAGTAGAGTAGGGGGCTGGAACACCGGGGAGCTGTTTTTT. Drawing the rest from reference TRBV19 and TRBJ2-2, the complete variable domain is DGGITQSPKYLFRKEGQNVTLSCEQNLNHDAMYWYRQDPGQGLRLIYYSQIVNDFQKGDIAEGYSVSREKKESFPLTVTSAQKNPTAFYLCASSRVGGWNTGELFFGEGSRLTVL.

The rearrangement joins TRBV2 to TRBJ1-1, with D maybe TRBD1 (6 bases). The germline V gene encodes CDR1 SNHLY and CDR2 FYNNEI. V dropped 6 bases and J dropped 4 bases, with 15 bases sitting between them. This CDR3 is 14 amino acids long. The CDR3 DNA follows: TGTGCCAGCAGGAAACAGGGCGGGAGCACTGAAGCTTTCTTT. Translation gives CASRKQGGSTEAFF.

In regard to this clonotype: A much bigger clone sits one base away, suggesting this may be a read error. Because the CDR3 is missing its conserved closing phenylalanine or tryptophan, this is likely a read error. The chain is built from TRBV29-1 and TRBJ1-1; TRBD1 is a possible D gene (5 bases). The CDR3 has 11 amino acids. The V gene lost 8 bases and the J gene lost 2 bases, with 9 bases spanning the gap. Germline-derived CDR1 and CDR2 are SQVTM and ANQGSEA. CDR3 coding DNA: TGCAGCCTGGGGGGTAACACTGAAGCTTTCGTT. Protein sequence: CSLGGNTEAFV.

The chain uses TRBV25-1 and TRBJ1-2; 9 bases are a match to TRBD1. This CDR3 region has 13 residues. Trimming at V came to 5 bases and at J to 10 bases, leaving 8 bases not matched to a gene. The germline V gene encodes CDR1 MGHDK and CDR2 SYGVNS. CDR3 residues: CASSPTRDRAYTF. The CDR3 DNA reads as TGTGCCAGCAGTCCGACACGGGACAGGGCCTACACCTTC.

The CDR3 nucleotides are TGTGCCACCAGTGATTTACTAGCCAGGACCGGCTACGAGCAGTACTTC. Protein product: CATSDLLARTGYEQYF. The J gene is TRBJ2-7, the V gene TRBV24-1, with D possibly matching TRBD2 (6 bases). The V end lost 1 base, the J end lost 3 bases, and 15 bases lay between the germline ends. The CDR3 covers 16 residues. In germline, CDR1 is KGHDR, CDR2 SFDVKD.

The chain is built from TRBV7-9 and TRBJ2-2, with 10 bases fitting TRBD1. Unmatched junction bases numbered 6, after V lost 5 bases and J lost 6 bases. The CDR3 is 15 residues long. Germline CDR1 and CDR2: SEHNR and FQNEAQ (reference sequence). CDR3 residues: CASSRRDRGPGELFF. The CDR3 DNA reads TGTGCCAGCAGCCGCCGGGACAGGGGTCCCGGGGAGCTGTTTTTT.